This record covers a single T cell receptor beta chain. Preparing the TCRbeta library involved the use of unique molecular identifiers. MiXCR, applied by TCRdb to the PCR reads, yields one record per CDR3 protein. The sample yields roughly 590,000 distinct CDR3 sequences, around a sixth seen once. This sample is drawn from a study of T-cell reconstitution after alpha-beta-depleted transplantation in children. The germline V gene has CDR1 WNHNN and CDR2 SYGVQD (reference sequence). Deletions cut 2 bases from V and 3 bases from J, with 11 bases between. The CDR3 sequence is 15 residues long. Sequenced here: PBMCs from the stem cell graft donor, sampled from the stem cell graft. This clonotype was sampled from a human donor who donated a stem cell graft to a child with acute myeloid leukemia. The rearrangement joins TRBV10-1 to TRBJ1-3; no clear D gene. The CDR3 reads CASSEGPGSGNTIYF. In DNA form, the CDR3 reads TGCGCCAGCAGTGAGGGACCCGGGAGTGGAAACACCATATATTTT.